Sequencing of this T cell receptor beta chain was carried out in a study of control samples from healthy donors and cancer patients (dated by TCRdb to the early 2020s). The CDR3 numbers 14 residues from cysteine through phenylalanine. CDR3 DNA is the only sequence kept; it has 42 bases, read in frame from the first base. Taken from the germline V gene (reference sequence), the CDR1 and CDR2 loops are SEHNR and FQNEAQ. V loses 6 bases of germline sequence and J loses 5 bases, and the interval between the two ends is 17 bases. Libraries were constructed by the immunoSEQ multiplex PCR assay. TCRdb holds this immuneACCESS table with in-frame rearrangements only. Some clones are missing; in checked studies, unresolved V genes explain under half, and the rest has no known cause. This sample gives just over 150,000 clones in total; around 90% of them show up just once. The ten largest clones add up to more than 10% of the sample.

Points on this clone: Its antigen target is currently unknown. No per-base quality is available; no much larger clone lies one base away.

The rearrangement joined TRBV7-9 to TRBJ2-7, and the D gene may be TRBD2, 6 bases matching. The TCR was taken from a man aged 30 to 45 in good health. Sequencing input: blood. The DNA is TGTGCCAGCAGTCTTAGAGGGCCGGGAGACGAGCAGTACTTC. This is translated as CASSLRGPGDEQYF.